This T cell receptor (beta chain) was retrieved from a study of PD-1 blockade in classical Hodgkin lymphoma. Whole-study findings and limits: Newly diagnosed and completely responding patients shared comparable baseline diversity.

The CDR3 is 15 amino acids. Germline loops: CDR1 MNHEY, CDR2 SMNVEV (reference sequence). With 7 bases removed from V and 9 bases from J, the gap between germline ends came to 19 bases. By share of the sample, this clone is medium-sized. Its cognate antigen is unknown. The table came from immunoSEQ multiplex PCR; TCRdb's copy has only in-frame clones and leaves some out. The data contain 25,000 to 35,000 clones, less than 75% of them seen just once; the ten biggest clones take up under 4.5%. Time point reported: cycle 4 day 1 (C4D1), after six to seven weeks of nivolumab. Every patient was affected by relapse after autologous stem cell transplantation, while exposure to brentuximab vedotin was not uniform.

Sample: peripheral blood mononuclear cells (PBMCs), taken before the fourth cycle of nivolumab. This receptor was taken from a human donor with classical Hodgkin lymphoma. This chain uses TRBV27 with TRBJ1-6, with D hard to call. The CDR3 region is CASTLAWADPSPLHF. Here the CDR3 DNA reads TGTGCCAGCACCTTAGCGTGGGCAGACCCTTCACCCCTCCACTTT.